These 9 T cell receptor beta chains were sequenced from one sample in a study of shared clonotypes between healthy human individuals. Sequencing used immunoSEQ multiplex PCR; TCRdb keeps in-frame clones, though not all of them. The table has roughly 2.6 million clones, about 92% seen once. The sequenced sample consisted of naive CD4+ T cells sorted from blood. Documented subset: CD45RA+ positively selected. These TCRs come from a man aged 18 to 30 in good health.

This sequence joins TRBV19 and TRBJ2-2; D is unresolved. Germline lookup yields CDR1 LNHDA and CDR2 SQIVND (reference sequence). The CDR3 is 15 amino acids. Trimming took off 2 bases at V and 7 bases at J, with 14 bases between the two ends. The CDR3 region is CASSIRATSLGELFF. The CDR3, as DNA: TGTGCCAGTAGTATAAGGGCTACATCTCTCGGGGAGCTGTTTTTT. Together with reference TRBV19 and TRBJ2-2, the CDR3 gives the full variable domain: DGGITQSPKYLFRKEGQNVTLSCEQNLNHDAMYWYRQDPGQGLRLIYYSQIVNDFQKGDIAEGYSVSREKKESFPLTVTSAQKNPTAFYLCASSIRATSLGELFFGEGSRLTVL.

The V call is TRBV18, the J call TRBJ1-1; no clear D gene. The CDR3 is 17 residues long. V lost 3 bases, J lost 0 bases, and 17 bases lay in between. Germline values: CDR1 KGHSH, CDR2 LQKENI. This CDR3 is CASSPGAPGLMNTEAFF. CDR3 nucleotides: TGTGCCAGCTCACCGGGCGCTCCGGGTCTCATGAACACTGAAGCTTTCTTT.

The chain couples TRBV18 to TRBJ2-2; D is unclear. V lost 4 bases to trimming and J lost 1 base, with 7 bases between them. The CDR3 totals 14 residues. Germline lookup yields CDR1 KGHSH and CDR2 LQKENI. The CDR3 bases are TGTGCCAGCTCACATGCCAGGAACACCGGGGAGCTGTTTTTT. This sequence encodes CASSHARNTGELFF. The full variable domain, with the rest looked up from reference TRBV18 and TRBJ2-2, is NAGVMQNPRHLVRRRGQEARLRCSPMKGHSHVYWYRQLPEEGLKFMVYLQKENIIDESGMPKERFSAEFPKEGPSILRIQQVVRGDSAAYFCASSHARNTGELFFGEGSRLTVL.

The chain combines TRBV9 with TRBJ2-3; TRBD2 aligns across 8 bases. Germline trimming cut 0 bases from V and 0 bases from J; bases unmatched to any gene: 6. The germline V gene has CDR1 SGDLS and CDR2 YYNGEE. The CDR3 is 17 residues long. This CDR3 is CASSVEGAGASTDTQYF. DNA of the CDR3: TGTGCCAGCAGCGTAGAGGGAGCGGGAGCAAGCACAGATACGCAGTATTTT.

Here the CDR3 reads CASSLWGREQYF. The CDR3 DNA sequence: TGCGCCAGCAGCTTGTGGGGGCGCGAGCAGTACTTC. The V call is TRBV5-1, the J call TRBJ2-7; D possibly corresponds to TRBD1 (6 bases). Trimming cost V 1 base and J 6 bases, with 8 bases left between them. Germline CDR1 reads SGHRS; CDR2 reads YFSETQ. This CDR3 spans 12 amino acids.

As regards this clone: Other DNA sequences of this sample code for an identical CDR3. V usage is TRBV5-4 and J usage is TRBJ2-5; 9 nucleotides align to TRBD1. This CDR3 has 15 amino acids. The V segment lost 0 bases and the J segment 4 bases; nucleotides outside the gene matches: 4. Germline V CDR1 and CDR2: SGHNT, YYREEE (reference sequence). The CDR3 DNA follows: TGTGCCAGCAGCTTGGTTACAGGGGGCGGAGAGACCCAGTACTTC. This gives the protein CASSLVTGGGETQYF.

This chain joins TRBV6-5 and TRBJ1-3; no clear D. V lost 2 bases, J lost 0 bases, and 8 bases lay in between. CDR1 and CDR2 from the germline V gene are MNHEY and SVGAGI. There are 15 residues in the CDR3. The CDR3 sequence: CASSYLPSSGNTIYF. CDR3 nucleotide sequence: TGTGCCAGCAGTTACCTTCCGAGCTCTGGAAACACCATATATTTT.

This chain links TRBV6-5 with TRBJ1-1; D not resolved. Germline CDR1 MNHEY, CDR2 SVGAGI. V shed 10 bases and J shed 0 bases, with 15 bases lying between them. CDR3 length: 14 residues. CDR3 coding DNA: TGTGCCACCGAACCACAGCCTTTGAACACTGAAGCTTTCTTT. Translation gives CATEPQPLNTEAFF.

This chain connects TRBV25-1 to TRBJ2-5, with TRBD1 matching over 8 bases. The trim removed 6 bases at V and 11 bases at J, leaving 5 bases unmatched. Germline values: CDR1 MGHDK, CDR2 SYGVNS. The CDR3 totals 11 residues. The DNA of the CDR3 is TGTGCCAGCAGAGGACAGGGCCCGCAGTACTTC. Protein sequence: CASRGQGPQYF.